This T cell receptor beta chain was sequenced for a study of cytomegalovirus exposure and HLA in healthy donors. The overall study: Among roughly 180 million T cells, an earlier analysis found 90 million to 130 million unique TCR beta sequences. Whole-study results and caveats: Later analysis showed most CMV-associated TCR beta chains appearing HLA-restricted.

Worth noting for this clone: Its antigen remains unknown.

V dropped 1 base and J dropped 4; count of bases not matched to a gene: 3. The CDR3 contains 15 residues. Germline CDR1 is SEHNR and CDR2 is FQNEAQ (reference sequence). The PCR ran on 60 Vbeta and 13 Jbeta primers. The method was immunoSEQ multiplex PCR; TCRdb's version includes in-frame clones alone and lacks a portion of them. The repertoire holds 140,000 to 150,000 clones, with about three quarters as singletons. V is TRBV7-9 and J is TRBJ2-2; 7 positions agree with TRBD1. What was sequenced was PBMCs. This TCR came from a male donor in good health and CMV-seronegative. DNA of the CDR3: TGTGCCAGCAGCTTAGAGACAGGGTCCACCGGGGAGCTGTTTTTT. Its translation: CASSLETGSTGELFF.